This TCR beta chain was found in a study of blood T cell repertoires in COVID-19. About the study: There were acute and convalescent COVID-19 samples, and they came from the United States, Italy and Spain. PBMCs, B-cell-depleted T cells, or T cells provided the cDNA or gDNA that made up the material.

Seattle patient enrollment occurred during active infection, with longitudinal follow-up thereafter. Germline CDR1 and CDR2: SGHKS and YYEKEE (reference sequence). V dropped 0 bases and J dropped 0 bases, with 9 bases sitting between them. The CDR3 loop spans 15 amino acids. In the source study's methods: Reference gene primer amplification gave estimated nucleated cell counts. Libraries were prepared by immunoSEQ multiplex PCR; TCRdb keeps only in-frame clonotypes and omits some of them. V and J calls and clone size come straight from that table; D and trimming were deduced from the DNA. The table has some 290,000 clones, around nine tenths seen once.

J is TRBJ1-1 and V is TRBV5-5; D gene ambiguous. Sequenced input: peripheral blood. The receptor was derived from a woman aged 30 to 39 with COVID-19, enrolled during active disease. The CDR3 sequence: CASSLVRQMNTEAFF. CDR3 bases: TGTGCCAGCAGCTTGGTCCGACAAATGAACACTGAAGCTTTCTTT.